Detailed here is one T cell receptor beta chain. Individuals drawn from around 25 US areas were roughly 18 to 95 years old. Contact with a PCR-confirmed or clinician-diagnosed COVID-19 case occurred within 2 weeks of entry. Per the authors' pipeline: Reference gene primer amplification in the assay estimated nucleated cell counts. Data came from immunoSEQ multiplex PCR; TCRdb stores just in-frame clones and leaves some out. The V and J calls and the clone size are those of that table, but D and trimming were determined from the DNA. The data contain some 300,000 clones, around 92% of them singletons. This record comes from a study of blood T cell repertoires in COVID-19. On the study more broadly: Both acute and convalescent COVID-19 samples were obtained from the United States, Italy and Spain.

Sequencing input: PBMCs or T cells enriched from blood (not recorded which). The TCR comes from a woman aged 50 to 60 who had been exposed to COVID-19.

CDR3 DNA sequence: TGTGCCAGCAGCCGCGCGGGGGGTGACACTGAAGCTTTCTTT. Amino acid sequence: CASSRAGGDTEAFF. The chain carries TRBV3-1 (or the pseudogene TRBV3-2) and TRBJ1-1; D may be TRBD1 (5 bases). The ends were cut back, 4 bases at V and 3 bases at J, with 12 bases in the middle. CDR3 size: 14 residues. CDR1 is LGHDT and CDR2 is YNNKEL in the germline V gene (reference sequence).